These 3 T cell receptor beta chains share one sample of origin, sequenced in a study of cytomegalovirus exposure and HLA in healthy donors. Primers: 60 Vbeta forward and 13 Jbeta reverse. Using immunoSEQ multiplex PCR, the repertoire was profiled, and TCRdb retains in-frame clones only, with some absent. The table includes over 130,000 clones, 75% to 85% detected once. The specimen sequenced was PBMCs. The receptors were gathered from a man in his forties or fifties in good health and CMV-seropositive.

For the CDR3, the DNA is TGTGCCAGCAGCTTAGGGCCGAGCACAGATACGCAGTATTTT. It codes for CASSLGPSTDTQYF. This chain links TRBV7-9 with TRBJ2-3; D is undetermined. With 1 base removed from V and 0 bases from J, the gap between germline ends came to 5 bases. The CDR3 runs to 14 residues. CDR1 is SEHNR and CDR2 is FQNEAQ in the germline V gene (reference sequence). The complete variable domain, with remaining parts taken from reference TRBV7-9 and TRBJ2-3, reads DTGVSQNPRHKITKRGQNVTFRCDPISEHNRLYWYRQTLGQGPEFLTYFQNEAQLEKSRLLSDRFSAERPKGSFSTLEIQRTEQGDSAMYLCASSLGPSTDTQYFGPGTRLTVL.

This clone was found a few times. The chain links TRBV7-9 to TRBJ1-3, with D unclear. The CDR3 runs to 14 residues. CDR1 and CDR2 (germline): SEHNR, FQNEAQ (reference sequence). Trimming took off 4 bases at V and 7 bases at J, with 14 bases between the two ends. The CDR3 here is CASSSAGEWNTIYF. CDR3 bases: TGTGCCAGCAGCTCCGCTGGGGAGTGGAACACCATATATTTT.

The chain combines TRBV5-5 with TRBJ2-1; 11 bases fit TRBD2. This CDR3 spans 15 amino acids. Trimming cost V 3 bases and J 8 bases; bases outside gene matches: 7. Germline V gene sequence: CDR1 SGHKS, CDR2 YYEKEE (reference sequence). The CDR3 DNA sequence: TGTGCCAGCAGCTCCCTAGCGGGAGGTCGGGATGAGCAGTTCTTC. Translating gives CASSSLAGGRDEQFF.